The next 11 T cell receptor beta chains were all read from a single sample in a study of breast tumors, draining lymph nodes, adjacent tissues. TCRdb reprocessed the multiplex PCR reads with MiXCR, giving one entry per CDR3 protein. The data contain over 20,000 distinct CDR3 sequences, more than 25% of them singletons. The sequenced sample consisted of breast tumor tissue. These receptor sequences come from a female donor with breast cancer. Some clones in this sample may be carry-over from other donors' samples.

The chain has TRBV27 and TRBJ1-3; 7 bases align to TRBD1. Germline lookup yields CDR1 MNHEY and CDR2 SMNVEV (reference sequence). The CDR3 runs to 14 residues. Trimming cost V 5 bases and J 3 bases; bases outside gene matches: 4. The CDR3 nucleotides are TGTGCCAGCAGTAAAACAGGGGATGGAAACACCATATATTTT. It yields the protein CASSKTGDGNTIYF.

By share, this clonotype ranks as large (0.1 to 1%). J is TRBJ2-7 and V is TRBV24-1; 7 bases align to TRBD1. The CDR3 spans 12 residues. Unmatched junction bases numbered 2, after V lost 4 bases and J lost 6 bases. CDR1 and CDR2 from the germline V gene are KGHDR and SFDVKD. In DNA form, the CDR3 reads TGTGCCACCAGTGACGCAGGGGGCGAGCAGTACTTC. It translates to CATSDAGGEQYF.

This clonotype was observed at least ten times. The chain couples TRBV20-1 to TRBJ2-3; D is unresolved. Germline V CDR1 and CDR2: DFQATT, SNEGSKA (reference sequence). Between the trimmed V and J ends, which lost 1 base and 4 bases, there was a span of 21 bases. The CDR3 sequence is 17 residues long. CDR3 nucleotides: TGCAGTGCTAGAGCAGAGTTACAGTACTTATTTGCAGATACGCAGTATTTT. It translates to CSARAELQYLFADTQYF.

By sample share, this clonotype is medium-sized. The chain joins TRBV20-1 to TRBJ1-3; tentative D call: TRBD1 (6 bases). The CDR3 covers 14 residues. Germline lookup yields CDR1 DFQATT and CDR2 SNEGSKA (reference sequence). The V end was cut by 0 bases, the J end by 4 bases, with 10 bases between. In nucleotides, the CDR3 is TGCAGTGCTAGAGATCGAACAGGGGGAAACACCATATATTTT. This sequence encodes CSARDRTGGNTIYF.

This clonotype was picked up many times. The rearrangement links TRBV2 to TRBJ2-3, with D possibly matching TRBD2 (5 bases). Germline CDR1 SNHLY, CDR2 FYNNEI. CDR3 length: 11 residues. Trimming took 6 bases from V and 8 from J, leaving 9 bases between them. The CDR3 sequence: CASRREPTQYF. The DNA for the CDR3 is TGTGCCAGCAGGAGGGAGCCTACGCAGTATTTT.

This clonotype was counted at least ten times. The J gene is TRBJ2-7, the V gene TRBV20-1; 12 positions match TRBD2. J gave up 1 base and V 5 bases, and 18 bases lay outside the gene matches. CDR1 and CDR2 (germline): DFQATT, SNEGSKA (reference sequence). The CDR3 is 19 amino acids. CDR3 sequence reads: CSARKWGLAGGPWSYEQYF. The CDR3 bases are TGCAGTGCTCGAAAATGGGGGCTAGCGGGAGGGCCGTGGTCCTACGAGCAGTACTTC.

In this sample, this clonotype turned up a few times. CDR3 loop: CSAKGPNQETQYF. CDR3 nucleotides: TGCAGTGCTAAGGGACCGAACCAAGAGACCCAGTACTTC. The rearrangement joins TRBV20-1 to TRBJ2-5, with D perhaps being TRBD1 or TRBD2 (5 bases each). The CDR3 is made up of 13 amino acids. V lost 4 bases and J 0 bases, leaving 9 bases between the germline ends. In germline, CDR1 is DFQATT, CDR2 SNEGSKA (reference sequence).

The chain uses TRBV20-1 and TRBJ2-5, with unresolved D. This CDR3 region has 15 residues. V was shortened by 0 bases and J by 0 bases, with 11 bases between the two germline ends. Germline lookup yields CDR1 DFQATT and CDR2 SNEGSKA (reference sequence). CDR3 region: CSARDWLTNQETQYF. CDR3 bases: TGCAGTGCTAGAGATTGGCTCACTAACCAAGAGACCCAGTACTTC.

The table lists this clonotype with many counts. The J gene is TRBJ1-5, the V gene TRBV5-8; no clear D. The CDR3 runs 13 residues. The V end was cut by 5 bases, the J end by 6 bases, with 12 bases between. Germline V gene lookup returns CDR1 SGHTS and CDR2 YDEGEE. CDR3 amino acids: CASSPGVGQPQHF. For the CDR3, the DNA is TGTGCCAGCAGTCCAGGAGTTGGTCAGCCCCAGCATTTT.

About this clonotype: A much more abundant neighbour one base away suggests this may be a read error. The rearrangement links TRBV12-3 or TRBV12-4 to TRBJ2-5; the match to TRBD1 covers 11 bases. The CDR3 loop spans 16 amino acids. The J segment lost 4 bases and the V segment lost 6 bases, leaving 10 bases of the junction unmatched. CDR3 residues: CASSRGQGALGETQYF. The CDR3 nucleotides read TGTGCCAGCAGCAGAGGACAGGGGGCTCTCGGAGAGACCCAGTACTTC.

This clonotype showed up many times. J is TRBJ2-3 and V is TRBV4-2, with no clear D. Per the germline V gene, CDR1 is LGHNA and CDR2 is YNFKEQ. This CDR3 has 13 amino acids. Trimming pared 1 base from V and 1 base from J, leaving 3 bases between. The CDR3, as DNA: TGTGCCAGCAGCCAAGCGGGCACAGATACGCAGTATTTT. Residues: CASSQAGTDTQYF.